These T cell receptor beta chains were read from a single sample in a study of cytomegalovirus exposure and HLA in healthy donors. Generated by immunoSEQ multiplex PCR, the TCRdb table keeps only in-frame clones and is missing some. The sample includes 63,000 or so clones, roughly 67% of them seen just once. The specimen was PBMCs. These receptors were taken from a man aged 45-65 years in good health and CMV-seronegative. Both conserved end residues are part of each CDR3. D genes are given only for firm matches. Clone size is given for some rows only: seen once, a few or many times, or a class if the clone is expanded.

clone_size	d_call	v_call	j_call	cdr3_nt	cdr3_aa
NA	TRBD1	TRBV29-1	TRBJ2-1	TGCAGCGTTGATGCCACAGGGGTTTACAATGAGCAGTTCTTC	CSVDATGVYNEQFF
NA	TRBD1	TRBV25-1	TRBJ1-2	TGTGCCAGCAGGGAGGGGGCAGGGGCGCGGGGCTACACCTTC	CASREGAGARGYTF
NA	TRBD1	TRBV19	TRBJ1-3	TGTGCCAGTAGTAATGTCGGCCGAGGGGGCTCCGGAAACACCATATATTTT	CASSNVGRGGSGNTIYF
few	TRBD1	TRBV19	TRBJ2-3	TGTGCCAGTAGTGCCAGATTCTTCAGGGGGCTGGATACGCAGTATTTT	CASSARFFRGLDTQYF
NA	NA	TRBV6-1	TRBJ1-1	TGTGCCAGCAGCCAACAGGTAAACACTGAAGCTTTCTTT	CASSQQVNTEAFF
NA	TRBD1	TRBV9	TRBJ1-2	TGTGCCAGCAGCGCCCAAATGACAGGGTTCGGCTACACCTTC	CASSAQMTGFGYTF
NA	NA	TRBV13	TRBJ1-2	TGTGCCAGCAGCTCTACGAATAACAGGGTTTATGGCTACACCTTC	CASSSTNNRVYGYTF
NA	NA	TRBV27	TRBJ1-2	TGTGCCAGCAGTTTAGACAGCTTCTATGGCTACACCTTC	CASSLDSFYGYTF
NA	TRBD2	TRBV18	TRBJ2-3	TGTGCCAGCTCACCACGGACTAGCGGGGGCCTTCCAGATACGCAGTATTTT	CASSPRTSGGLPDTQYF
NA	NA	TRBV28	TRBJ2-7	TGTGCCAGCAGTTTATTTGGGGGCCCAACCTACGAGCAGTACTTC	CASSLFGGPTYEQYF
few	NA	TRBV10-3	TRBJ1-2	TGTGCCATCAGTGATCTCGCGGAGTTCTATGGCTACACCTTC	CAISDLAEFYGYTF
once	NA	TRBV7-9	TRBJ1-2	TGTGCCAGCAGGCGGGAAGGGGCTAACTATGGCTACACCTTC	CASRREGANYGYTF
NA	TRBD2	TRBV7-9	TRBJ2-7	TGTGCCAGCACTTCCCGGGGGGAGTACGAGCAGTACTTC	CASTSRGEYEQYF
few	NA	TRBV9	TRBJ1-6	TGTGCCAGCAGCGTAGGCGGGGATTCACCCCTCCACTTT	CASSVGGDSPLHF
NA	NA	TRBV5-5	TRBJ1-3	TGTGCCAGCAGATCGGGGGAAACGTGGGGCTCTGGAAACACCATATATTTT	CASRSGETWGSGNTIYF
NA	TRBD1	TRBV6-4	TRBJ2-2	TGTGCCAGCAGTGAGGGGACAGCGAACACCGGGGAGCTGTTTTTT	CASSEGTANTGELFF
NA	NA	TRBV27	TRBJ2-3	TGTGCCAGCAGTTTAGTTGGGGGGTCCTCGGATACGCAGTATTTT	CASSLVGGSSDTQYF
NA	NA	TRBV19	TRBJ1-6	TGTGCCAGTAGAGACAGCAATAATTCACCCCTCCACTTT	CASRDSNNSPLHF
NA	TRBD2	TRBV9	TRBJ2-5	TGTGCCAGCAGCCTCGGACTAGCGGGGCAAGAGACCCAGTACTTC	CASSLGLAGQETQYF
NA	NA	TRBV6-5	TRBJ1-1	TGTGCCAGCAGGGTACAGGGGAACACTGAAGCTTTCTTT	CASRVQGNTEAFF
NA	NA	TRBV7-9	TRBJ1-5	TGTGCCAGCAGCTTAACGGCAGGGCGCCGAAATCAGCCCCAGCATTTT	CASSLTAGRRNQPQHF
NA	NA	TRBV18	TRBJ2-7	TGTGCCAGCTCCCACAAGGGGTATAACGAGCAGTACTTC	CASSHKGYNEQYF
NA	NA	TRBV27	TRBJ1-2	TGTGCCAGCAGGGTCATACAGGGAACTAACTATGGCTACACCTTC	CASRVIQGTNYGYTF
NA	NA	TRBV5-1	TRBJ1-5	TGCGCCAGCAGCCCCAGGGGCGAAAGCAATCAGCCCCAGCATTTT	CASSPRGESNQPQHF
few	NA	TRBV2	TRBJ2-5	TGTGCCAGCAGTGAAGGTTTGGGGGGGCCAGCTCAAGAGACCCAGTACTTC	CASSEGLGGPAQETQYF
NA	NA	TRBV19	TRBJ1-3	TGTGCCAGTAGTATAGCTGCTATCACGATCTCTGGAAACACCATATATTTT	CASSIAAITISGNTIYF
NA	NA	TRBV10-1	TRBJ2-7	TGCGCCAGCAGGGGGCAAGGGGCCCCGAGAGAGCAGTACTTC	CASRGQGAPREQYF
NA	TRBD1	TRBV9	TRBJ1-1	TGTGCCAGCAGCCAACAGGGGTCTGGGAACACTGAAGCTTTCTTT	CASSQQGSGNTEAFF
few	TRBD1	TRBV6-4	TRBJ2-2	TGTGCCAGCAGCGGGACAGGGGGCGCCGGGGAGCTGTTTTTT	CASSGTGGAGELFF
NA	NA	TRBV5-4	TRBJ2-3	TGTGCCAGCAGCTTGCCCAAAGCGGCCACAGATACGCAGTATTTT	CASSLPKAATDTQYF
NA	TRBD1	TRBV11-2	TRBJ1-1	TGTGCCAGCAGCTGGGGACAGGGGCTTAGGGCTTTCTTT	CASSWGQGLRAFF
NA	NA	TRBV5-4	TRBJ1-1	TGTGCCAGCAGCTTGGTGGGGGCTCCTTGGGAGGCTTTCTTT	CASSLVGAPWEAFF
NA	TRBD1	TRBV11-3	TRBJ2-6	TGTGCCAACAGCAATGCCGGGACAGGGTATTCTGGGGCCAACGTCCTGACTTTC	CANSNAGTGYSGANVLTF
NA	TRBD2	TRBV5-1	TRBJ2-3	TGCGCCAGCAGGACTAGCGGGGGCCCAGATACGCAGTATTTT	CASRTSGGPDTQYF
NA	NA	TRBV9	TRBJ1-2	TGTGCCAGCAGCGGTAAGGACAGCTGGCTAGGGACCTTC	CASSGKDSWLGTF
NA	TRBD1	TRBV15	TRBJ2-1	TGTGCCACCAGCGCGCCGACAGGGGAGCAAAGGGATGAGCAGTTCTTC	CATSAPTGEQRDEQFF
NA	TRBD2	TRBV6-4	TRBJ2-3	TGTGCCAGCAGTGACTCTCCCGGGGGGACAGATACGCAGTATTTT	CASSDSPGGTDTQYF
few	TRBD1	TRBV6-1	TRBJ2-7	TGTGCCAGCAGTGAATGGGGACAGCTCTACGAGCAGTACTTC	CASSEWGQLYEQYF
few	TRBD1	TRBV5-1	TRBJ1-5	TGCGCCAGCAGCTCCTCGGGACAGCCCCATCAGCCCCAGCATTTT	CASSSSGQPHQPQHF
few	TRBD1	TRBV29-1	TRBJ1-2	TGCAGCGTTGAAGACCCGGACAGGGTTAACTATGGCTACACCTTC	CSVEDPDRVNYGYTF
NA	TRBD1	TRBV5-6	TRBJ1-4	TGTGCCAGCAGCTCCAGCCAGAACAGGGGGCGGCGTGAAAAACTGTTTTTT	CASSSSQNRGRREKLFF
NA	TRBD1	TRBV6-5	TRBJ2-4	TGTGCCAGCAGTCATATCACAGGGGACGGGATTCAGTACTTC	CASSHITGDGIQYF
NA	TRBD1	TRBV10-1	TRBJ1-6	TGCGCCAGCAGTGAGTCGACAGGGATAAATTCACCCCTCCACTTT	CASSESTGINSPLHF
NA	NA	TRBV5-1	TRBJ1-1	TGCGCCAGCAGCCAGGCGACAGGATCCTTTATGAACACTGAAGCTTTCTTT	CASSQATGSFMNTEAFF
NA	TRBD1	TRBV27	TRBJ1-5	TGTGCCAGCAGTCCCCAGGGGGCCAGGGGACAGCCCCAGCATTTT	CASSPQGARGQPQHF
NA	TRBD1	TRBV7-6	TRBJ1-3	TGTGCCAGCAGCTCCCAACAGGGGAGGGGAAACACCATATATTTT	CASSSQQGRGNTIYF
NA	NA	TRBV21-1	TRBJ2-7	TGTGCCAGCAGGAAACCCCCTCCGGCAGGGGACAGGGTTTTCTACGAGCAGTACTTC	CASRKPPPAGDRVFYEQYF
NA	TRBD1	TRBV10-2	TRBJ2-7	TGCGCCAGCTACGGACAGGGGAGGTTTAAAGTGCGCGAGCAGTACTTC	CASYGQGRFKVREQYF
few	TRBD1	TRBV27	TRBJ1-4	TGTGCCAGCAGTCCCGGGACAGGCAGCCTGTTTTTT	CASSPGTGSLFF
NA	NA	TRBV7-3	TRBJ2-1	TGTGCCAGCAGCTCGACTACAACGGGCTCTGAGCAGTTCTTC	CASSSTTTGSEQFF
few	TRBD2	TRBV4-2	TRBJ2-3	TGTGCCAGCAGCCAAGGGAGCGGGGCAGCAGATACGCAGTATTTT	CASSQGSGAADTQYF
NA	TRBD1	TRBV7-6	TRBJ1-2	TGTGCCAGCAGCCCAGGGACAGGCTCAATCTATGGCTACACCTTC	CASSPGTGSIYGYTF
NA	NA	TRBV19	TRBJ2-3	TGTGCCAGTAGGAGGGAGGGCACAGATACGCAGTATTTT	CASRREGTDTQYF
NA	TRBD1	TRBV5-1	TRBJ2-7	TGCGCCAGCAGCCCCGACAGGGCTTATGGAAAGGACGAGCAGTACTTC	CASSPDRAYGKDEQYF